This TCR beta chain comes out of a study of response to subunit inactivated influenza vaccine. This clonotype was seen just once. Germline V CDR1 and CDR2: GTSNPN, SVGIG (reference sequence). Trimming took 2 bases from V and 6 from J, leaving 13 bases between them. There are 13 residues in the CDR3. TCRdb ran MiXCR on the RT-PCR reads and lists one entry per CDR3 protein. Of about 540,000 distinct CDR3 sequences listed, around 25% were seen once; the top ten hold 2.5% to 3%. The data also belong to a second study, concerning T cells expressing NK-cell markers. This second study says: UMIs were included in TCR beta cDNA generated by 5'RACE template switching. The TCR beta repertoires were obtained from sorted CD3+CD56+NKG2C+, CD3+CD56+NKG2C- and CD3+CD56-NKG2C+ T cells.

This TCR was recovered from a man aged 50-59 years who received an inactivated influenza vaccine. The J gene is TRBJ2-5, the V gene TRBV30; D may be TRBD1 or TRBD2 (6 bases each). The starting material was CD4+ T cells sorted from PBMCs, obtained 12 days after vaccination. The CDR3: CAWSRRGTQTQYF. For the CDR3, the DNA is TGTGCCTGGAGTCGGAGGGGGACACAGACCCAGTACTTC.